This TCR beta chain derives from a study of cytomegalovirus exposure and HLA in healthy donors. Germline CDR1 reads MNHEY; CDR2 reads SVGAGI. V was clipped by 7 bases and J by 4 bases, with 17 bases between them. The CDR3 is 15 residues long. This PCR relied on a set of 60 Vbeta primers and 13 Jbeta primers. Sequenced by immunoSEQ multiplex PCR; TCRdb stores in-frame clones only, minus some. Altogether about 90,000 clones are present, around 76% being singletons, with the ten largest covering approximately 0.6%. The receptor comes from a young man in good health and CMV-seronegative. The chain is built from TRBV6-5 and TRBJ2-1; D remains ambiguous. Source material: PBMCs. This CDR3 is CASTPIGGAYNEQFF. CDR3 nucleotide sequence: TGTGCCAGCACTCCCATAGGCGGCGCGTACAATGAGCAGTTCTTC.